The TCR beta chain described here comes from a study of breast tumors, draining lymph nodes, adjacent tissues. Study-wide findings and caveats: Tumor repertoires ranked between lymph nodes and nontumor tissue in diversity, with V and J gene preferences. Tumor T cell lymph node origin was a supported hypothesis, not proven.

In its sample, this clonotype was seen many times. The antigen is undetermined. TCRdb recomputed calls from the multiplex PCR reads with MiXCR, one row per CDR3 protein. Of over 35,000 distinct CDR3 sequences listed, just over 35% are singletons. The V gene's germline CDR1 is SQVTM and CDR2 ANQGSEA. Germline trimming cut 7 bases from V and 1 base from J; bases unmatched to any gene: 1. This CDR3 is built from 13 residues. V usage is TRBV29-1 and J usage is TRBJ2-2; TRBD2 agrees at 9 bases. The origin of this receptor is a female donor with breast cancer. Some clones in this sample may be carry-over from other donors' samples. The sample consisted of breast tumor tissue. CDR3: CSGLAENTGELFF. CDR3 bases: TGCAGCGGACTAGCGGAGAACACCGGGGAGCTGTTTTTT.